This T cell receptor beta chain was identified during a study of molecular identifiers for immune sequencing clone quantification. Study summary: Within a replicate experiment, RNA obtained from either approximately 20,000 or 100,000 naive CD8 cells was divided into five aliquots, and four of those aliquots were then sequenced. Whole-study findings and limits: Barcode-sharing identical TCR molecules could underestimate highly expanded clone sizes. Spiked TCR RNA from one Jurkat cell reportedly showed up when mixed among one million naive cells.

Using a CD8+CD4-CCR7+CD45RA+ phenotype, naive CD8 T cells were sorted. This clonotype was counted ten times or more. Its antigen remains unidentified. CDR3 length equals 15 residues. The germline V gene encodes CDR1 MDHEN and CDR2 SYDVKM. The V and J ends lost 6 bases and 0 bases respectively, with 15 bases between them. TCRdb called the PCR reads again in MiXCR, with one record for every CDR3 protein. The table shows tens of thousands of distinct CDR3 sequences, with around a sixth occurring only once. The source material was naive CD8+ T cells from blood, with Jurkat cell RNA spiked in. Subset given: FACS-sorted CD8+CD4-CCR7+CD45RA+ naive T cells. The rearrangement joins TRBV28 to TRBJ2-7; D is uncertain. The receptor was isolated from a human donor in good health. Some libraries in this study had Jurkat cell RNA spiked in. In DNA, the CDR3 is TGTGCCAGCAGACCGCTGGCGCTTAGCTCCTACGAGCAGTACTTC. As protein: CASRPLALSSYEQYF.